This paragraph reports one T cell receptor (beta chain). This clonotype has a count of ten or more. No antigen is known for it. Within one base of it there is no much larger clone, and no base qualities were kept. The sample originates from a study of T cells in Graves' hyperthyroidism and ophthalmopathy (dated by TCRdb to between 2019 and 2020). Turning to the overall study: Peripheral blood was collected at initial diagnosis, before any treatment. To identify distinguishing TCR V-J signatures, a discovery cohort of about a hundred patients was used, comprising 40 to 45 with Graves' ophthalmopathy and around 57 with stable Graves' hyperthyroidism. An independent validation cohort of under 20 hyperthyroidism patients and approximately 15 patients who later progressed to ophthalmopathy tested prospective prediction of ophthalmopathy. For training and testing, the 100 or so patients in the discovery cohort were randomly divided in a 7:3 ratio. In about six Graves' hyperthyroidism patients, the study also compared T-cell repertoires from thyroid tissue with T-cell repertoires from blood. After sampling, hyperthyroidism patients received methimazole starting at 30 mg daily, and ophthalmopathy patients received high-dose intravenous methylprednisolone. According to the paper, TCR Vbeta CDR3 sequencing was carried out on some 130 peripheral blood samples, which came from fewer than 50 ophthalmopathy, around 74 hyperthyroidism and approximately 17 progressor patients. Findings and caveats that apply to the study as a whole: In validation, progression to ophthalmopathy was predicted by the model with around 70% sensitivity and 72.22% specificity, a median of roughly 6.4 months before onset. Sample size was not statistically predetermined, and investigators were not blinded to group allocation. Most expanded thyroid clonotypes (frequency above 0.001) were also detected in blood, suggesting blood repertoires may reflect thyroid immune responses. A 13 V-J signature model separated ophthalmopathy from stable hyperthyroidism, with around 88% sensitivity and roughly 84% specificity in cross-validation and 80%/75% in testing.

Stable Graves' hyperthyroidism was defined as the absence of progression to ophthalmopathy over 18 months of follow-up. The hyperthyroidism patients were between 18 and 65 years old and newly diagnosed, with a disease duration of less than 2 months. Exclusion was applied to patients with uncontrolled infections, other autoimmune diseases, pregnancy or lactation. Clinical symptoms, serum thyroxine and TRAb, thyroid ultrasound, and orbital computed tomography formed the basis for the diagnoses. PBMCs were isolated from about 9 ml of fresh peripheral blood by Ficoll-Paque density gradient centrifugation. Total RNA was extracted with Trizol reagent, and quality was checked on an Agilent 2100 Bioanalyzer. The TCR beta CDR3 regions were amplified from the RNA transcripts. The first round of RT-PCR for the TCR CDR3 was performed with the HTBI primer set and the Qiagen OneStep RT-PCR kit. Libraries were constructed in a second round of multiplex PCR, after which size selection and purification were carried out. Sequencing of the libraries was done on an Illumina HiSeq2000 using paired-end 100 bp reads. Per the original workflow: Raw data were processed with SOAPnuke, discarding reads with adapters, uncalled bases, mean Phred below 15, or no exact constant-primer or identifier match. High-quality paired reads were merged using COPE v1.2.5, and each unique nucleotide sequence was defined as a clonotype. Clonotypes were aligned to IMGT TRBV, TRBD and TRBJ reference segments using MiTCR v1.1. The analysis included only V-J combinations with a frequency above 0.0001, which together covered 99.2% of the repertoires. The TCS score was defined as the ratio of F50 (clonal expansion) to E x V (chaos), calculated using BLOSUM62-based TCRdist between CDR3 peptides within each V-J. Welch's t-statistics and random forest reduced roughly 530 V-J features to 13, which were used in a naive Bayes classifier (R e1071). The raw public reads went through TCRdb reprocessing: fastp at Q25, MiXCR clone calling, in-frame beta chains kept. A single entry per CDR3 protein holds the most common genes and DNA from its merged rows. These V and J calls rely on TCRdb rather than the paper's analysis. The sample includes 400,000 to 550,000 distinct CDR3 sequences, with approximately 15% observed a single time. Less than 20% of the sample belongs to the ten largest clones.

The germline V gene (reference sequence) sets CDR1 to GTSNPN and CDR2 to SVGIG. The trim is 5 bases for V and 5 bases for J, with a gap of 13 bases between the germline ends. From cysteine to phenylalanine, the CDR3 is 13 amino acids long. Just CDR3 DNA is preserved here, 39 bases in frame from base 1. Sequenced sample: blood. The receptor comes from a woman aged 18-30 years with Graves' hyperthyroidism. Recombination linked TRBV30 to TRBJ2-1; possibly the D gene is TRBD2, per 6 matching bases. This receptor has the CDR3 CAWAGTGNNEQFF. The nucleotides read TGTGCCTGGGCCGGGACTGGAAACAATGAGCAGTTCTTC. This CDR3, with the reference TRBV30 and TRBJ2-1 proteins standing in past its ends, gives the full variable domain SQTIHQWPATLVQPVGSPLSLECTVEGTSNPNLYWYRQAAGRGLQLLFYSVGIGQISSEVPQNLSASRPQDRQFILSSKKLLLSDSGFYLCAWAGTGNNEQFFGPGTRLTVL.